The clone carrying this T cell receptor beta chain has only a few counts. Antigen specificity is unknown. This specimen comes from a study of early T cells in non-severe SARS-CoV-2 infection. Turning to the study itself: The input, bulk RNA from unsorted whole blood, was sequenced, and chains were unpaired.

Tagging with unique molecular identifiers was applied to individual cDNA molecules. TCRdb independently ran MiXCR on the 5' RACE reads; one entry per CDR3 protein. This table has tens of thousands of distinct CDR3 sequences, 4.5% to 5.5% appearing once. V lost 7 bases and J lost 8, with 8 bases in between. CDR1 is MNHNS, CDR2 SASEGT, per germline. The CDR3 spans 10 residues. Study-wide findings and caveats: Missing private and CD4 specificities, VDJdb matching favored anti-spike CD8 responses.

The material sequenced was whole blood. This TCR came from an adult who was a healthcare worker with PCR-confirmed SARS-CoV-2 infection or an uninfected control (not recorded which). V is TRBV6-1 and J is TRBJ1-1, with D perhaps matching TRBD1 (6 bases). The chain's CDR3 is CASKGGEAFF. CDR3 nucleotides: TGTGCCAGCAAGGGGGGGGAAGCTTTCTTT.